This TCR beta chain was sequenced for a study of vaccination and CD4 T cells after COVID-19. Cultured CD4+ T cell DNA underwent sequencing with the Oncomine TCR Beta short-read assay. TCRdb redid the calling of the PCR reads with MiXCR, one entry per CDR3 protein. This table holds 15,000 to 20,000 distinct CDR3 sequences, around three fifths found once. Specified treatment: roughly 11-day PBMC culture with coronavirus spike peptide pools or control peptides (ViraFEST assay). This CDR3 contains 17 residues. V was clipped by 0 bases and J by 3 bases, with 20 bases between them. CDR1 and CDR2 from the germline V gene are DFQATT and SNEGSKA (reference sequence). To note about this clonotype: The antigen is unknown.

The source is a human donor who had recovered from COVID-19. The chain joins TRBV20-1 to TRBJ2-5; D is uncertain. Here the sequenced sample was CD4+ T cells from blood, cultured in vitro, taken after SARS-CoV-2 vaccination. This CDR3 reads CSARDEFISRAEETQYF. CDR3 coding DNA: TGCAGTGCTAGAGATGAATTTATTAGTAGGGCAGAAGAGACCCAGTACTTC.